The source of this T cell receptor beta chain is a study of CD8 T cells in ankylosing spondylitis. Study results and limitations: It appeared that ankylosing spondylitis blood was characterized by a TCR beta motif of about 8 highly homologous variants. The authors found the disease-linked clones to be CD8+ and relatively rare in peripheral blood. Disease-linked clones reportedly concentrated significantly in matched ankylosing spondylitis synovial fluid.

This clonotype was observed a handful of times. The antigen remains undetermined. Construction of TCR beta libraries was performed using quantitative 5'-RACE with molecular barcodes. TCRdb ran MiXCR on the 5' RACE reads and lists one entry per CDR3 protein. The sample contains roughly 240,000 distinct CDR3 sequences, 32% of which appear only once. Trimming removed 0 bases from V and 6 bases from J; junction bases left unmatched: 10. The CDR3 has 15 amino acids. In germline, CDR1 is DFQATT, CDR2 SNEGSKA (reference sequence). The sample was blood, either unsorted or a sorted T cell fraction (not recorded which). This chain connects TRBV20-1 to TRBJ2-7, with 8 nucleotides matching TRBD2. The origin of this receptor is a male donor with ankylosing spondylitis or in good health (not recorded which). The CDR3 DNA follows: TGCAGTGCTAGAGATGAGACGGGGGGGCCACTCGAGCAGTACTTC. Translated: CSARDETGGPLEQYF.